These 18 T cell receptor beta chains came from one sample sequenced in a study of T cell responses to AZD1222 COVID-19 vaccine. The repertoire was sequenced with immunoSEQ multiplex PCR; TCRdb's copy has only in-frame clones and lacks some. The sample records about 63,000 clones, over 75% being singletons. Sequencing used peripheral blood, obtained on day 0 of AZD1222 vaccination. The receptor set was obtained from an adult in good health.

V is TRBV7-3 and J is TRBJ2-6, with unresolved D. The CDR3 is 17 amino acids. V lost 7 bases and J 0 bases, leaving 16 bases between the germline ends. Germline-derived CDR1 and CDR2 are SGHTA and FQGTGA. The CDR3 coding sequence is TGTGCCAGCACCCCCGGCCTCACCGTCTCTGGGGCCAACGTCCTGACTTTC. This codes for CASTPGLTVSGANVLTF. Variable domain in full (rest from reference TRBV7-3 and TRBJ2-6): GAGVSQTPSNKVTEKGKYVELRCDPISGHTALYWYRQSLGQGPEFLIYFQGTGAADDSGLPNDRFFAVRPEGSVSTLKIQRTERGDSAVYLCASTPGLTVSGANVLTFGAGSRLTVL.

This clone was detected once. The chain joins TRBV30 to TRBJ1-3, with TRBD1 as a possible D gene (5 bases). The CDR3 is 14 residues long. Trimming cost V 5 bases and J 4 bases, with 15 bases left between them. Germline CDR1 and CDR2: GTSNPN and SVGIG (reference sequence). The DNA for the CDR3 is TGTGCCTGGTCAACCGGGGACCCCGGAAACACCATATATTTT. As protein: CAWSTGDPGNTIYF.

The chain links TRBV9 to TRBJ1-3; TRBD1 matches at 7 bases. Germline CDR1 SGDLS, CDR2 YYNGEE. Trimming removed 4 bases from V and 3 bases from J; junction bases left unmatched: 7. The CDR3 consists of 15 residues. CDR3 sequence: CASSPPQGIGNTIYF. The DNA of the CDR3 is TGTGCCAGCAGCCCGCCACAGGGGATTGGAAACACCATATATTTT. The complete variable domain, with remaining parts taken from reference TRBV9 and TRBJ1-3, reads DSGVTQTPKHLITATGQRVTLRCSPRSGDLSVYWYQQSLDQGLQFLIQYYNGEERAKGNILERFSAQQFPDLHSELNLSSLELGDSALYFCASSPPQGIGNTIYFGEGSWLTVV.

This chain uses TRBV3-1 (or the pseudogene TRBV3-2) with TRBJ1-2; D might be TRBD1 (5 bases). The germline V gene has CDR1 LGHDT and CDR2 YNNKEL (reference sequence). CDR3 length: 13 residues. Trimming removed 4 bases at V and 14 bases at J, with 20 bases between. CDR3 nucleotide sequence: TGTGCCAGCAGCCCCCAGGGCACAGCCGCACAGACCTTC. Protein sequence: CASSPQGTAAQTF.

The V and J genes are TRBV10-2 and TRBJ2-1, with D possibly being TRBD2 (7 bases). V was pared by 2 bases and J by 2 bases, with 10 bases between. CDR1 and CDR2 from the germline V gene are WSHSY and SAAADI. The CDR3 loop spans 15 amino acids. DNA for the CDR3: TGCGCCAGCAGTGAGGTGCGGGGGCCCTACAATGAGCAGTTCTTC. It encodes CASSEVRGPYNEQFF.

The DNA of the CDR3 is TGTGCCAGCAGCCAGGGGGGCTACTATGGCTACACCTTC. This sequence encodes CASSQGGYYGYTF. V is TRBV3-1 (or the pseudogene TRBV3-2) and J is TRBJ1-2, with a weak D call TRBD1 (6 bases). The CDR3 extends over 13 amino acids. Trimming cost V 3 bases and J 3 bases, with 8 bases left between them. Germline lookup yields CDR1 LGHDT and CDR2 YNNKEL (reference sequence).

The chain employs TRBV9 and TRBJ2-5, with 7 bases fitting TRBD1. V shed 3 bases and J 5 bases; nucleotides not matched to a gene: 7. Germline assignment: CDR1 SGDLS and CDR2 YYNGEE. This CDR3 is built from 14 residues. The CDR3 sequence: CASSGRQGFETQYF. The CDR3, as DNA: TGTGCCAGCAGCGGACGACAGGGATTTGAGACCCAGTACTTC.

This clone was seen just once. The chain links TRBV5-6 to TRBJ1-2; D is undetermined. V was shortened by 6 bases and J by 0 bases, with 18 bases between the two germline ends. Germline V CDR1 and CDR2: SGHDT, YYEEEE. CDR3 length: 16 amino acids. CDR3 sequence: CASTRLGGLANYGYTF. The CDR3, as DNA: TGTGCCAGCACCCGACTCGGAGGACTGGCTAACTATGGCTACACCTTC.

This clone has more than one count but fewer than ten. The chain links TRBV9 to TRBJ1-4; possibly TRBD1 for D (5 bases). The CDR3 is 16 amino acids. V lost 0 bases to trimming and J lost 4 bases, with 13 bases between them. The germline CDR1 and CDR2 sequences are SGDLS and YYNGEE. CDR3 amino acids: CASSVAGGGNNEKLFF. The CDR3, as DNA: TGTGCCAGCAGCGTAGCGGGGGGGGGAAATAATGAAAAACTGTTTTTT.

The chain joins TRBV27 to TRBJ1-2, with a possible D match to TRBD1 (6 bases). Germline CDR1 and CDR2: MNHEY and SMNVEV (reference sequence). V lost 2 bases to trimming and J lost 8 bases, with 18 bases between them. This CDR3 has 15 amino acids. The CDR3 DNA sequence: TGTGCCAGCAGTTTAGGGCGAGGGGGTCTCTTAGGCTACACCTTC. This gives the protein CASSLGRGGLLGYTF.

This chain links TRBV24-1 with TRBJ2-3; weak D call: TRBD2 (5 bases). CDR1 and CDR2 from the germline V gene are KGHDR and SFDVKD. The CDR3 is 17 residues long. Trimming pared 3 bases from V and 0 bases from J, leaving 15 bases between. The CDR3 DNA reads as TGTGCCACCAGTGATGCCCGGGCTTGGACTAGCACAGATACGCAGTATTTT. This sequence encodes CATSDARAWTSTDTQYF.

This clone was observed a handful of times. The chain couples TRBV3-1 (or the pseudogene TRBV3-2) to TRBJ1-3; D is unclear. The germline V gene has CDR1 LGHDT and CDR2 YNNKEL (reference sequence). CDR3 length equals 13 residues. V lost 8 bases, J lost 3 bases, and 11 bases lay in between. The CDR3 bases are TGTGCCAGCGTTGGGCTGGATGGAAACACCATATATTTT. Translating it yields CASVGLDGNTIYF.

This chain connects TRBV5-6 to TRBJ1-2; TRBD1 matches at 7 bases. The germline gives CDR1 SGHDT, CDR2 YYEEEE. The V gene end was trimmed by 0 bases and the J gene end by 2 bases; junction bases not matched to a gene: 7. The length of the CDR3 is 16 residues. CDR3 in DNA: TGTGCCAGCAGCTTGGCCAGGGACAGTAGAAACTATGGCTACACCTTC. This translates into CASSLARDSRNYGYTF. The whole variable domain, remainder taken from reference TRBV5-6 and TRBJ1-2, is DAGVTQSPTHLIKTRGQQVTLRCSPKSGHDTVSWYQQALGQGPQFIFQYYEEEERQRGNFPDRFSGHQFPNYSSELNVNALLLGDSALYLCASSLARDSRNYGYTFGSGTRLTVV.

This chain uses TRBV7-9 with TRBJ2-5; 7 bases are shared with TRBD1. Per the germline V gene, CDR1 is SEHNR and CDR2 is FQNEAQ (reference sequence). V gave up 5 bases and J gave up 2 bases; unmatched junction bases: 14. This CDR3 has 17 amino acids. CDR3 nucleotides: TGTGCCAGCAGCACCCGGCGACAGGGCCGTCTTCAAGAGACCCAGTACTTC. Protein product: CASSTRRQGRLQETQYF.

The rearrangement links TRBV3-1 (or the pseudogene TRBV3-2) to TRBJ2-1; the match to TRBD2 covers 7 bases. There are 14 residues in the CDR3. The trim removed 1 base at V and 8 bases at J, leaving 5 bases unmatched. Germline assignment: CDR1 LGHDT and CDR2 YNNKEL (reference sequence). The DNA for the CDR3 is TGTGCCAGCAGCCAAGGGGCGACTAGCCATGAGCAGTTCTTC. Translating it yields CASSQGATSHEQFF.

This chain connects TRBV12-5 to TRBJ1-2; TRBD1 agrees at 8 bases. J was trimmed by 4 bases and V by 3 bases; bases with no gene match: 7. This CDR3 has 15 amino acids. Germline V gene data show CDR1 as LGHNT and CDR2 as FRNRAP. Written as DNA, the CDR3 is TGTGCTAGTGGTTTCGCGACAGGGGTGGTCTATGGCTACACCTTC. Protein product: CASGFATGVVYGYTF.

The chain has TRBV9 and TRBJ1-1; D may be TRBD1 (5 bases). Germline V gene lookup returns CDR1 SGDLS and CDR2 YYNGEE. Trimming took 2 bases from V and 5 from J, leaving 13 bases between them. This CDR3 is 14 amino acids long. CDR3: CASSVGVQRTEAFF. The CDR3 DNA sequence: TGTGCCAGCAGCGTGGGGGTCCAGCGAACTGAAGCTTTCTTT.

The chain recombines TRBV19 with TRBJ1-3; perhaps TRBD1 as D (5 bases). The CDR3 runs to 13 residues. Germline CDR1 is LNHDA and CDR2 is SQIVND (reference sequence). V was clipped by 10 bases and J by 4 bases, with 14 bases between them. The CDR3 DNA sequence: TGTGCCATCGGGACTCCAGGAGGAAACACCATATATTTT. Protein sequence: CAIGTPGGNTIYF.